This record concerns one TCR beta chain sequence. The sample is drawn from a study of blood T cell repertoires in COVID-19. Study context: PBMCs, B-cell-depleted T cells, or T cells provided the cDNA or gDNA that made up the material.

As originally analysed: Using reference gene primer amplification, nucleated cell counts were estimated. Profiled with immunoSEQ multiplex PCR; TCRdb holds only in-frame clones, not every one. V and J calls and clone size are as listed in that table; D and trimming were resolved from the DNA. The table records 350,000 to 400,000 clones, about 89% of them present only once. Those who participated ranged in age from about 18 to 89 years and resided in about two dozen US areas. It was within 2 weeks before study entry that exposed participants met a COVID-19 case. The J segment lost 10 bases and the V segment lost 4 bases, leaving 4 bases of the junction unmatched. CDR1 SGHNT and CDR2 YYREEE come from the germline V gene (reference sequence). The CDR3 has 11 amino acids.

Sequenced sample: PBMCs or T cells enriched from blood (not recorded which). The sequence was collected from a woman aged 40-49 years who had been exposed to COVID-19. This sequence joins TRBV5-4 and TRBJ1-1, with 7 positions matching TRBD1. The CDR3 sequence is CASSLGTAAFF. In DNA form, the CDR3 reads TGTGCCAGCAGCCTAGGGACAGCAGCTTTCTTT.